This T cell receptor (beta chain) was found in a study of metastatic and nonmetastatic thyroid tumors. About the study: A comparison of repertoires was made across blood and tumor or nodule tissue from malignant and benign thyroid patients.

All patients were treatment-naive before thyroid surgery. Looked up from germline, CDR1 is DFQATT and CDR2 is SNEGSKA (reference sequence). The CDR3 totals 14 residues. V lost 0 bases and J lost 6, with 12 bases in between. Authors' methods: Building a distant-metastasis classifier for papillary thyroid cancer drew on CDR3 differences across clinicopathological groups. With MiXCR, TCRdb called clones anew from the PCR reads. The V and J calls were determined by TCRdb, not by the authors. Here the sample spans about 85,000 clones, approximately 9% being singletons. This clone has at least ten counts. V gene TRBV20-1 combines with J gene TRBJ1-5; D gene ambiguous. The receptor's source is a female donor with papillary thyroid cancer or a benign thyroid nodule (not recorded which). Some clones in this sample may be carry-over from other donors' samples. The sample consisted of blood. CDR3 protein: CSARDMYNPQPQHF. CDR3 DNA sequence: TGCAGTGCTAGAGATATGTATAACCCTCAGCCCCAGCATTTT.